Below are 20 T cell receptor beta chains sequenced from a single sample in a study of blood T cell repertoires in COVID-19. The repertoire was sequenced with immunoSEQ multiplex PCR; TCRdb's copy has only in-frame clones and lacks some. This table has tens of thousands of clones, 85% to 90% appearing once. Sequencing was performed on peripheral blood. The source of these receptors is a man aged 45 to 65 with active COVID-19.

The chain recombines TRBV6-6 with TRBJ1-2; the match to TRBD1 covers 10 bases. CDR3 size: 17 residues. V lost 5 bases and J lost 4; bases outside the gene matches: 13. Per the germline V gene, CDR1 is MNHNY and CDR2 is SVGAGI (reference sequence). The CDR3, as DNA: TGTGCCAGCAGTCAGCCGGGACAGGGGCCTTCTGGCTATGGCTACACCTTC. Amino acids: CASSQPGQGPSGYGYTF.

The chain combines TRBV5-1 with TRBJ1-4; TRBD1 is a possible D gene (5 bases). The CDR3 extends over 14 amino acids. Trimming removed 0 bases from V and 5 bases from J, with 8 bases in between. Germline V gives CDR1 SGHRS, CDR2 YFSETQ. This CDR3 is CASSLGGRNEKLFF. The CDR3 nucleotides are TGCGCCAGCAGCTTGGGGGGCCGGAATGAAAAACTGTTTTTT. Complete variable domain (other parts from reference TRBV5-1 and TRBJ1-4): KAGVTQTPRYLIKTRGQQVTLSCSPISGHRSVSWYQQTPGQGLQFLFEYFSETQRNKGNFPGRFSGRQFSNSRSEMNVSTLELGDSALYLCASSLGGRNEKLFFGSGTQLSVL.

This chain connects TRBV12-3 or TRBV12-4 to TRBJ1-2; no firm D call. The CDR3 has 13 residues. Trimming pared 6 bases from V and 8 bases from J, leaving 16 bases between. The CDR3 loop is CASSPLRGEGYTF. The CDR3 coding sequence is TGTGCCAGCAGCCCCCTCCGCGGGGAAGGCTACACCTTC.

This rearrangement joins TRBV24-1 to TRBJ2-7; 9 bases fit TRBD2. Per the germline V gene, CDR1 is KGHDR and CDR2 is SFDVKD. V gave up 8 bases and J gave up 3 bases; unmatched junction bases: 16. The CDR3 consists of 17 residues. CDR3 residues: CATKPSLPGLAFYEQYF. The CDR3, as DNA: TGTGCCACCAAGCCCTCCCTACCGGGACTAGCATTCTACGAGCAGTACTTC.

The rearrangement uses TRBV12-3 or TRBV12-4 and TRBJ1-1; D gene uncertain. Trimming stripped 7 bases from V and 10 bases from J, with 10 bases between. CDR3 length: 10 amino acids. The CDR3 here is CASILGRAFF. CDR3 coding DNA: TGTGCCAGCATCTTAGGGAGAGCTTTCTTT.

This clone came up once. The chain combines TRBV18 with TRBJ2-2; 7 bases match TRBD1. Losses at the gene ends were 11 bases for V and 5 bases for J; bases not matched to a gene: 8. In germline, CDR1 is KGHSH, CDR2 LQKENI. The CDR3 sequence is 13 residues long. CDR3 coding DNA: TGTGCCGGAAGGACAGGTTTAACCGGGGAGCTGTTTTTT. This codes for CAGRTGLTGELFF.

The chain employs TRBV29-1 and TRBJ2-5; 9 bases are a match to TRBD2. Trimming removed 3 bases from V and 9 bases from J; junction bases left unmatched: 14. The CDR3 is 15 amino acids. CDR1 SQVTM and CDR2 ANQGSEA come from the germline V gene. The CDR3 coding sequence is TGCAGCGTTGATGCTGGTAGCGGGGGAGCGGGAGCCCAGTACTTC. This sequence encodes CSVDAGSGGAGAQYF.

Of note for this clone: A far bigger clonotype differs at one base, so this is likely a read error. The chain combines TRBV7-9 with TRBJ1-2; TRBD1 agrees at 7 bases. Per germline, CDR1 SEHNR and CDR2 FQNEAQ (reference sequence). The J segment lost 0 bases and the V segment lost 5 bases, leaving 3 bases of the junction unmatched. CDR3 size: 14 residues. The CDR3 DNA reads TGTGCCAGCAGCGACGGGACAGCTAACTATGGCTACACCTTC. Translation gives CASSDGTANYGYTF.

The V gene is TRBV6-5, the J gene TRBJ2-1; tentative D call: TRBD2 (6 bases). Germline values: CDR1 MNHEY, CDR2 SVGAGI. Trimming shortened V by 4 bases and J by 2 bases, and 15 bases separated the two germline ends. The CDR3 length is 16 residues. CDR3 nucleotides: TGTGCCAGCAGTTTGACCCGCGGGACCCCCTACAATGAGCAGTTCTTC. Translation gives CASSLTRGTPYNEQFF.

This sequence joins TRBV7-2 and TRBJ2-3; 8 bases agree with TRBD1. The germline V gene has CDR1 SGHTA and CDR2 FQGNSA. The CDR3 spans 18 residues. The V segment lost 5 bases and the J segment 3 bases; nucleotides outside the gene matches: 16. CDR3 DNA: TGTGCCAGCAGCCCTCGACAGGGGAAAAGTAGTTGGACAGATACGCAGTATTTT. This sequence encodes CASSPRQGKSSWTDTQYF.

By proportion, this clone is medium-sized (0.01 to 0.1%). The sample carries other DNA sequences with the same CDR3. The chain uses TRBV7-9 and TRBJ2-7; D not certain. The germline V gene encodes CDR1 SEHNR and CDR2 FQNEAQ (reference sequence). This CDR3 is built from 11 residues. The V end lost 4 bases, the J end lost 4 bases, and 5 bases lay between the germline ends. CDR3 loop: CASSSRYEQYF. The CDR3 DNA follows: TGTGCCAGCAGCTCCCGTTACGAGCAGTACTTC.

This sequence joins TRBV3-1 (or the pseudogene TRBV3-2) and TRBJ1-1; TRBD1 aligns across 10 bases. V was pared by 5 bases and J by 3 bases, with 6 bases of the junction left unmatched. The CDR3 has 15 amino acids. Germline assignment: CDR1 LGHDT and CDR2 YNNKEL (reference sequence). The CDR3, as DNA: TGTGCCAGCAGCTCGTCCGGACAGGGGGACACTGAAGCTTTCTTT. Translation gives CASSSSGQGDTEAFF.

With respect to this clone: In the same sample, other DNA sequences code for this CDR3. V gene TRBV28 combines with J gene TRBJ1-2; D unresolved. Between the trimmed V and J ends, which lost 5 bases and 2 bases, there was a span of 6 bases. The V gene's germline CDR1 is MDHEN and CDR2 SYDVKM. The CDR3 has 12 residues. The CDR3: CASSSGNYGYTF. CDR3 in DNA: TGTGCCAGCAGTAGCGGCAACTATGGCTACACCTTC.

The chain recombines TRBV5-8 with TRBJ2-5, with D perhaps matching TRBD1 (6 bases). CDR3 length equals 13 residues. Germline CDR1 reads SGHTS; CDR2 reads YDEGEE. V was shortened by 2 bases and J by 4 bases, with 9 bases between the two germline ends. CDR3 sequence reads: CASSFPRGETQYF. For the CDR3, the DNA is TGTGCCAGCAGCTTCCCCAGGGGAGAGACCCAGTACTTC.

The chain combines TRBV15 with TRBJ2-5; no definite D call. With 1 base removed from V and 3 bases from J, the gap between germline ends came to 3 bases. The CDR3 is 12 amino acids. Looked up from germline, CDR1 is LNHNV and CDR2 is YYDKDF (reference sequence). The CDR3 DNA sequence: TGTGCCACCAGCAGAGTAAAAGAGACCCAGTACTTC. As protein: CATSRVKETQYF.

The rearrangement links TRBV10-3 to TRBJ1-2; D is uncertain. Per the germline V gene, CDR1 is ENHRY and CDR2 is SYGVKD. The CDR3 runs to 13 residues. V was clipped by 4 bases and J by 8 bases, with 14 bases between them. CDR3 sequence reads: CAISVAASEGYTF. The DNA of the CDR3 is TGTGCCATCAGTGTAGCGGCTTCAGAAGGCTACACCTTC.

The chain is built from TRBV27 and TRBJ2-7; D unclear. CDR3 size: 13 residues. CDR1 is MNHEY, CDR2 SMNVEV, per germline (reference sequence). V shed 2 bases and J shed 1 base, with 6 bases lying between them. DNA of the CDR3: TGTGCCAGCAGTTTAGCCGGTTCCTACGAGCAGTACTTC. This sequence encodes CASSLAGSYEQYF.

Here the CDR3 reads CASSRGVDTQYF. The CDR3 DNA reads as TGTGCCAGCAGCCGGGGTGTGGATACGCAGTATTTT. The J gene is TRBJ2-3, the V gene TRBV6-5; possibly TRBD2 for D (5 bases). V lost 6 bases, J lost 6 bases, and 10 bases lay in between. The germline gives CDR1 MNHEY, CDR2 SVGAGI. This CDR3 spans 12 amino acids.

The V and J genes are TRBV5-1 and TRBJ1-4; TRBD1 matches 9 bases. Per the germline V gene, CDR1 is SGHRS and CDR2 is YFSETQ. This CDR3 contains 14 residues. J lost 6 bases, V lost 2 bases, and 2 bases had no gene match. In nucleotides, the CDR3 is TGCGCCAGCAGCTTACAGGGGGCGGATGAAAAACTGTTTTTT. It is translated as CASSLQGADEKLFF.

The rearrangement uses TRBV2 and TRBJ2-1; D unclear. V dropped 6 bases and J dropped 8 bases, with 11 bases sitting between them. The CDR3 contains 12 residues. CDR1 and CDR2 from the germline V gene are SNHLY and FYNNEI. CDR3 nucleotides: TGTGCCAGCAGGCCGGTGGCGGATGAGCAGTTCTTC. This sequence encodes CASRPVADEQFF.